This T cell receptor beta chain comes out of a study of T cell responses to AZD1222 COVID-19 vaccine. General study points: Spike-spanning, vaccine-associated CD4 TCRs were dominant at 160-218 and 743-854. Samples come after the peak T cell response, not at day 14. It was only a handful of AZD1222 recipients who were seropositive at baseline.

Unmatched junction bases numbered 14, after V lost 5 bases and J lost 5 bases. The CDR3 runs 17 residues. Germline V gives CDR1 SGHVS, CDR2 FNYEAQ. The repertoire was sequenced with immunoSEQ multiplex PCR; TCRdb's copy has only in-frame clones and lacks some. Of about 120,000 clones in the sample, 90% were seen once. Concerning this clone: Antigen specificity is unknown.

The chain uses TRBV7-6 and TRBJ2-7; 11 bases fit TRBD2. Sequencing was performed on peripheral blood, taken on day 0 of MenACWY control vaccination. This receptor was obtained from an adult in good health. The CDR3 coding sequence is TGTGCCAGCAGCCCGCGGACTAGCGGGCTCCATGGAGACGAGCAGTACTTC. Its translation is CASSPRTSGLHGDEQYF.